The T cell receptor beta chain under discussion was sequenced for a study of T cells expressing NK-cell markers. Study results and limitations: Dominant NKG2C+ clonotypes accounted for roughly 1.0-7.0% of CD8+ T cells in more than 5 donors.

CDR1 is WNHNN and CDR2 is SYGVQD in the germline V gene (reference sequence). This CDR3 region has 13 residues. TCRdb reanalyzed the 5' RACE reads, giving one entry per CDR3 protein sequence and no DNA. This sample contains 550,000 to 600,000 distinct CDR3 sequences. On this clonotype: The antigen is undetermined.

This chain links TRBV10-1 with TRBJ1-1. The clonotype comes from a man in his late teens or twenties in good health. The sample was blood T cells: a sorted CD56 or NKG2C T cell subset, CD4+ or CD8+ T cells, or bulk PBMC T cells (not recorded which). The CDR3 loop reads CASSESLGGLAFF.